Included here is one TCR beta chain sequence, with context. The V gene's germline CDR1 is LNHDA and CDR2 SQIVND (reference sequence). There are 13 residues in the CDR3. V lost 5 bases and J lost 4; bases outside the gene matches: 2. This sample stems from a study of blood T cell repertoires in COVID-19. Study-wide background: Samples of COVID-19 (acute and convalescent) were obtained from the United States, Italy and Spain. PBMCs, B-cell-depleted T cells, or T cells were the source of the cDNA or gDNA that made up the material.

Clones were read by immunoSEQ multiplex PCR, and TCRdb kept only the in-frame ones, dropping some. The sample has some 220,000 clones, 65% to 85% seen once. The TCR comes from a woman aged 30 to 39 who had recovered from COVID-19. Sequencing was carried out using peripheral blood. The chain has TRBV19 and TRBJ2-7; 10 bases map to TRBD1. The CDR3 region is CASSRGQGYEQYF. DNA for the CDR3: TGTGCCAGTAGTCGGGGACAGGGGTACGAGCAGTACTTC.